Below are 25 T cell receptor beta chains sequenced from a single sample in a study of blood T cell repertoires in COVID-19. Clones were read by immunoSEQ multiplex PCR, and TCRdb kept only the in-frame ones, dropping some. This repertoire shows under 150,000 clones, 84% found once; its top ten account for about a sixth. The sample comprised peripheral blood. These TCRs come from a woman of 80 years or more with acute or convalescent COVID-19.

The rearrangement joins TRBV3-1 (or the pseudogene TRBV3-2) to TRBJ2-3; 7 nucleotides agree with TRBD2. CDR3 size: 15 residues. V was pared by 8 bases and J by 1 base, with 9 bases of the junction left unmatched. Looked up from germline, CDR1 is LGHDT and CDR2 is YNNKEL (reference sequence). CDR3 coding DNA: TGTGCCAGCTCCGATGCGGGAGTCCGCACAGATACGCAGTATTTT. Translated, it gives CASSDAGVRTDTQYF.

The rearrangement joins TRBV20-1 to TRBJ2-5; D perhaps matches TRBD1 (6 bases). The CDR3 runs 13 residues. V lost 3 bases and J lost 5, with 13 bases in between. The germline CDR1 and CDR2 sequences are DFQATT and SNEGSKA (reference sequence). The CDR3 loop is CSASEGGAETQYF. In nucleotides, the CDR3 is TGCAGTGCTAGTGAAGGGGGAGCCGAGACCCAGTACTTC.

V and J are TRBV19 and TRBJ1-2, with a tentative D call TRBD1 (5 bases). Germline V lookup: CDR1 LNHDA, CDR2 SQIVND (reference sequence). The CDR3 is 15 residues long. V was shortened by 7 bases and J by 3 bases, with 18 bases between the two germline ends. This CDR3 is CASNQWGLQYYGYTF. The CDR3 DNA reads TGTGCCAGTAATCAATGGGGCCTACAGTACTATGGCTACACCTTC.

As DNA, the CDR3 is TGTGCCAGCAGCGGCTCTTTCCTCCAACAAGAGACCCAGTACTTC. Encoded protein: CASSGSFLQQETQYF. This rearrangement joins TRBV7-2 to TRBJ2-5; the D is unclear. CDR3 length: 15 residues. V was cut by 5 bases and J by 2 bases, with 15 bases left in between. Germline CDR1 SGHTA, CDR2 FQGNSA.

The V and J genes are TRBV7-8 and TRBJ1-2; D gene unclear. The CDR3 spans 16 residues. The germline V and J ends were trimmed by 1 base and 4 bases, with 16 bases remaining between them. The germline V gene encodes CDR1 SGHVS and CDR2 FQNEAQ. The CDR3 spells CASSLGYGVSTYGYTF. The CDR3 coding sequence is TGTGCCAGCAGCTTAGGTTACGGGGTATCGACCTATGGCTACACCTTC.

V gene TRBV3-1 (or the pseudogene TRBV3-2) combines with J gene TRBJ1-1; no firm D call. The germline gives CDR1 LGHDT, CDR2 YNNKEL (reference sequence). Trimming stripped 3 bases from V and 2 bases from J, with 10 bases between. The CDR3 sequence is 14 residues long. The CDR3 protein is CASSHLRVNTEAFF. Here the CDR3 DNA reads TGTGCCAGCAGCCATCTCCGGGTTAACACTGAAGCTTTCTTT.

The chain recombines TRBV5-1 with TRBJ2-5; 10 bases map to TRBD2. Looked up from germline, CDR1 is SGHRS and CDR2 is YFSETQ. V dropped 5 bases and J dropped 5; count of bases not matched to a gene: 9. This CDR3 contains 15 residues. This chain's CDR3 is CASSPSSGGAETQYF. The CDR3 bases are TGCGCCAGCAGTCCATCCAGCGGGGGGGCGGAGACCCAGTACTTC. The full variable domain, with the rest looked up from reference TRBV5-1 and TRBJ2-5, is KAGVTQTPRYLIKTRGQQVTLSCSPISGHRSVSWYQQTPGQGLQFLFEYFSETQRNKGNFPGRFSGRQFSNSRSEMNVSTLELGDSALYLCASSPSSGGAETQYFGPGTRLLVL.

The V and J genes are TRBV4-1 and TRBJ1-3; 7 bases align to TRBD1. Germline V gene data show CDR1 as MGHRA and CDR2 as YSYEKL. The junction had 5 bases not matched to a gene; V was cut back by 1 base and J by 2 bases. CDR3 length equals 16 residues. The chain's CDR3 is CASSQAPTGTGNTIYF. In DNA, the CDR3 is TGCGCCAGCAGCCAAGCTCCGACAGGGACTGGAAACACCATATATTTT.

J is TRBJ2-5 and V is TRBV5-8, with 11 bases fitting TRBD2. The J segment lost 4 bases and the V segment lost 0 bases, leaving 2 bases of the junction unmatched. CDR1 is SGHTS, CDR2 YDEGEE, per germline. This CDR3 is 15 amino acids long. CDR3 in amino acids: CASSLGLAGGETQYF. The CDR3 DNA sequence: TGTGCCAGCAGCTTGGGGCTAGCGGGAGGAGAGACCCAGTACTTC.

CDR3 bases: TGTGCCAGTAGGCCACGCGGGGTGTGGACGGGGAACACTGAAGCTTTCTTT. Its protein product is CASRPRGVWTGNTEAFF. This chain joins TRBV19 and TRBJ1-1; no definite D call. The CDR3 runs to 17 residues. The germline V gene has CDR1 LNHDA and CDR2 SQIVND (reference sequence). Deletions cut 6 bases from V and 1 base from J, with 21 bases between.

The chain joins TRBV9 to TRBJ2-3; TRBD2 is a possible D gene (7 bases). Germline V gene data show CDR1 as SGDLS and CDR2 as YYNGEE. Trimming removed 3 bases from V and 3 bases from J, with 17 bases in between. The CDR3 contains 16 residues. As DNA, the CDR3 is TGTGCCAGCAGCGACCGGGGGGCCGGGTTAACAGATACGCAGTATTTT. Its translation: CASSDRGAGLTDTQYF.

The V call is TRBV30, the J call TRBJ1-1, with TRBD1 matching over 9 bases. CDR1 is GTSNPN and CDR2 is SVGIG in the germline V gene (reference sequence). The CDR3 has 14 amino acids. The CDR3 region is CAGTGRSIGTEAFF. The CDR3 nucleotides read TGTGCGGGGACAGGGAGATCAATAGGGACTGAAGCTTTCTTT. Variable domain in full (rest from reference TRBV30 and TRBJ1-1): SQTIHQWPATLVQPVGSPLSLECTVEGTSNPNLYWYRQAAGRGLQLLFYSVGIGQISSEVPQNLSASRPQDRQFILSSKKLLLSDSGFYLCAGTGRSIGTEAFFGQGTRLTVV.

This clone was found a few times. The V gene is TRBV3-1 (or the pseudogene TRBV3-2), the J gene TRBJ1-2, with D perhaps matching TRBD1 (5 bases). The length of the CDR3 is 14 residues. In germline, CDR1 is LGHDT, CDR2 YNNKEL (reference sequence). V lost 0 bases and J 8 bases, leaving 13 bases between the germline ends. CDR3 sequence (DNA): TGTGCCAGCAGCCAAGATTGGGAGGGACGAGGCTACACCTTC. Translation: CASSQDWEGRGYTF.

The V gene is TRBV3-1 (or the pseudogene TRBV3-2), the J gene TRBJ1-2; 8 nucleotides align to TRBD1. Germline values: CDR1 LGHDT, CDR2 YNNKEL (reference sequence). Trimming took 4 bases from V and 2 from J; bases not matched to a gene: 6. This CDR3 spans 15 amino acids. The CDR3 nucleotides read TGTGCCAGCAGCCCAGGGGACAGGCGCAACTATGGCTACACCTTC. Its translation is CASSPGDRRNYGYTF.

The chain employs TRBV2 and TRBJ1-5; 11 nucleotides match TRBD1. The CDR3 is 16 residues long. The V and J ends lost 1 base and 6 bases, in that order; junction bases with no gene match: 5. In germline, CDR1 is SNHLY, CDR2 FYNNEI. Here the CDR3 reads CASSEGTGGGGQPQHF. CDR3 nucleotides: TGTGCCAGCAGTGAAGGGACAGGGGGCGGCGGTCAGCCCCAGCATTTT.

This clone was found once. The chain joins TRBV3-1 (or the pseudogene TRBV3-2) to TRBJ1-2; 7 bases are a match to TRBD1. This CDR3 is built from 14 residues. Looked up from germline, CDR1 is LGHDT and CDR2 is YNNKEL (reference sequence). Losses at the gene ends were 5 bases for V and 4 bases for J; bases not matched to a gene: 7. The CDR3, as DNA: TGTGCCAGCAGCGGCAACCGGGACAGCTATGGCTACACCTTC. Translating it yields CASSGNRDSYGYTF.

This clone was seen more than once but under ten times. The chain combines TRBV5-1 with TRBJ1-2; 7 positions agree with TRBD1. Germline-derived CDR1 and CDR2 are SGHRS and YFSETQ. Unmatched junction bases numbered 11, after V lost 4 bases and J lost 8 bases. This CDR3 is built from 14 residues. CDR3: CASSPGQPYTGYTF. CDR3 coding DNA: TGCGCCAGCAGCCCGGGACAGCCCTATACAGGCTACACCTTC.

The rearrangement links TRBV19 to TRBJ1-5, with TRBD1 as a possible D gene (5 bases). CDR3 size: 13 residues. The V and J ends lost 2 bases and 9 bases respectively, with 11 bases between them. Germline V gene data show CDR1 as LNHDA and CDR2 as SQIVND (reference sequence). CDR3 sequence reads: CASSILSDRPQHF. The CDR3 DNA reads TGTGCCAGTAGTATACTTTCCGACAGGCCCCAGCATTTT.

V usage is TRBV15 and J usage is TRBJ2-5; tentatively, D is TRBD1 (5 bases). CDR1 LNHNV and CDR2 YYDKDF come from the germline V gene (reference sequence). V was shortened by 0 bases and J by 5 bases, with 10 bases between the two germline ends. The CDR3 covers 14 residues. The CDR3 nucleotides are TGTGCCACCAGCAGAGACAGGGCGCGCGAGACCCAGTACTTC. The encoded protein is CATSRDRARETQYF. The full variable domain, with the rest looked up from reference TRBV15 and TRBJ2-5, is DAMVIQNPRYQVTQFGKPVTLSCSQTLNHNVMYWYQQKSSQAPKLLFHYYDKDFNNEADTPDNFQSRRPNTSFCFLDIRSPGLGDTAMYLCATSRDRARETQYFGPGTRLLVL.

The rearrangement links TRBV9 to TRBJ2-3, with 9 nucleotides matching TRBD2. Per the germline V gene, CDR1 is SGDLS and CDR2 is YYNGEE. The ends lost 4 bases at V and 1 base at J; junction bases unmatched: 7. There are 16 residues in the CDR3. The CDR3 coding sequence is TGTGCCAGCAGCACTCATAGCGGGGGCCGCACAGATACGCAGTATTTT. This sequence encodes CASSTHSGGRTDTQYF. The complete variable domain, with remaining parts taken from reference TRBV9 and TRBJ2-3, reads DSGVTQTPKHLITATGQRVTLRCSPRSGDLSVYWYQQSLDQGLQFLIQYYNGEERAKGNILERFSAQQFPDLHSELNLSSLELGDSALYFCASSTHSGGRTDTQYFGPGTRLTVL.

DNA of the CDR3: TGTGCCACCTCACCACAGGGCCCTTCTCGCGAGCAGTACTTC. It yields the protein CATSPQGPSREQYF. This chain connects TRBV6-6 to TRBJ2-7; D is possibly TRBD1 (6 bases). CDR3 length: 14 residues. Trimming removed 10 bases at V and 6 bases at J, with 22 bases between. Looked up from germline, CDR1 is MNHNY and CDR2 is SVGAGI (reference sequence).

The rearrangement uses TRBV7-6 and TRBJ2-5; 14 nucleotides agree with TRBD2. J was trimmed by 5 bases and V by 5 bases; bases with no gene match: 4. This CDR3 is built from 15 residues. Germline CDR1 and CDR2: SGHVS and FNYEAQ. CDR3: CASSQTSGGAETQYF. In DNA form, the CDR3 reads TGTGCCAGCAGCCAGACTAGCGGGGGGGCGGAGACCCAGTACTTC.

The gene calls are TRBV14 and TRBJ2-3, with 7 bases identical to TRBD2. The CDR3 has 16 amino acids. V was pared by 4 bases and J by 3 bases, with 10 bases of the junction left unmatched. CDR1 is SGHDN, CDR2 FVKESK, per germline. DNA for the CDR3: TGTGCCAGCAGCCCCCTTTGGCGGGGGAGAACAGATACGCAGTATTTT. This gives the protein CASSPLWRGRTDTQYF.

The chain recombines TRBV4-3 with TRBJ2-7, with D uncertain. Trimming took 0 bases from V and 0 from J, leaving 9 bases between them. The CDR3 length is 15 residues. The germline V gene has CDR1 LGHNA and CDR2 YSLEER. The CDR3 loop is CASSQDWPSSYEQYF. CDR3 coding DNA: TGCGCCAGCAGCCAAGATTGGCCCAGCTCCTACGAGCAGTACTTC.

The chain recombines TRBV7-2 with TRBJ1-2; tentative D call: TRBD1 (5 bases). The CDR3 length is 14 residues. CDR1 and CDR2 from the germline V gene are SGHTA and FQGNSA. V was trimmed by 1 base and J by 6 bases, leaving 12 bases between them. The chain's CDR3 is CASSLGLGVDGYTF. The CDR3 region has the DNA TGTGCCAGCAGCTTAGGTCTAGGGGTCGATGGCTACACCTTC.